The 25 T cell receptor beta chains presented below share a single source sample, sequenced in a study of blood T cell repertoires in COVID-19. The assay was immunoSEQ multiplex PCR, and TCRdb's table has in-frame clones only and misses some. The sample shows around 450,000 clones, 70% to 90% of them seen only once. The specimen was PBMCs or T cells enriched from blood (not recorded which). All receptors derive from a woman between 18 and 30 years old with acute COVID-19.

The gene calls are TRBV6-2 or TRBV6-3 and TRBJ2-3, with 8 positions matching TRBD1. V shed 5 bases and J 6 bases; nucleotides not matched to a gene: 10. This CDR3 is built from 15 residues. Germline-derived CDR1 and CDR2 are MNHEY and SVGEGT. CDR3 amino acids: CASSARDRSMDTQYF. The CDR3, as DNA: TGTGCCAGCAGTGCTCGGGACAGGTCCATGGATACGCAGTATTTT.

The chain recombines TRBV2 with TRBJ2-1, with TRBD2 identical over 9 bases. The CDR3 length is 14 residues. CDR1 and CDR2 (germline): SNHLY, FYNNEI. V shed 7 bases and J 2 bases; nucleotides not matched to a gene: 3. CDR3 in DNA: TGTGCCAGCAAGGCGGGAGGGACCTACAATGAGCAGTTCTTC. Translating gives CASKAGGTYNEQFF.

The chain couples TRBV20-1 to TRBJ1-1; D is unclear. The V and J ends lost 3 bases and 2 bases respectively, with 7 bases between them. The CDR3 covers 12 residues. Germline-derived CDR1 and CDR2 are DFQATT and SNEGSKA (reference sequence). In DNA, the CDR3 is TGCAGTGCTAGTAACAGCAACACTGAAGCTTTCTTT. It yields the protein CSASNSNTEAFF.

V usage is TRBV11-2 and J usage is TRBJ2-1; TRBD2 agrees at 7 bases. Germline V gene data show CDR1 as SGHAT and CDR2 as FQNNGV. The CDR3 is 16 residues long. The V gene end was trimmed by 5 bases and the J gene end by 2 bases; junction bases not matched to a gene: 9. CDR3 in DNA: TGTGCCAGCAGCAGCACTAGCGTCGGGGCCTACAATGAGCAGTTCTTC. Its translation: CASSSTSVGAYNEQFF.

The chain combines TRBV6-5 with TRBJ2-7; 9 bases are shared with TRBD1. V dropped 0 bases and J dropped 3; count of bases not matched to a gene: 6. CDR1 and CDR2 (germline): MNHEY, SVGAGI. This CDR3 is 16 amino acids long. CDR3 DNA sequence: TGTGCCAGCAGTTACTCGACGGACAGGGGTAACTACGAGCAGTACTTC. This gives the protein CASSYSTDRGNYEQYF.

Written as DNA, the CDR3 is TGTGCCAGCAGCTCTCCGGGACAGGGGGACTACGAGCAGTACTTC. Translation gives CASSSPGQGDYEQYF. This chain connects TRBV7-9 to TRBJ2-7; 11 bases agree with TRBD1. The CDR3 has 15 residues. The V gene's germline CDR1 is SEHNR and CDR2 FQNEAQ (reference sequence). Trimming at V came to 4 bases and at J to 3 bases, leaving 5 bases not matched to a gene.

This chain connects TRBV5-4 to TRBJ2-1, with D possibly being TRBD2 (6 bases). Germline V gene sequence: CDR1 SGHNT, CDR2 YYREEE (reference sequence). The CDR3 extends over 14 amino acids. Trimming shortened V by 0 bases and J by 8 bases, and 12 bases separated the two germline ends. The chain's CDR3 is CASSLGFGGYEQFF. In nucleotides, the CDR3 is TGTGCCAGCAGCTTGGGATTCGGGGGATATGAGCAGTTCTTC. Full variable domain (rest looked up from reference TRBV5-4 and TRBJ2-1): ETGVTQSPTHLIKTRGQQVTLRCSSQSGHNTVSWYQQALGQGPQFIFQYYREEENGRGNFPPRFSGLQFPNYSSELNVNALELDDSALYLCASSLGFGGYEQFFGPGTRLTVL.

This clone was counted only a few times. This sequence joins TRBV6-1 and TRBJ1-1, with D tentatively TRBD1 (5 bases). Germline lookup yields CDR1 MNHNS and CDR2 SASEGT. The CDR3 runs to 12 residues. Between the trimmed V and J ends, which lost 0 bases and 8 bases, there was a span of 7 bases. CDR3 sequence: CASSEAWTEAFF. CDR3 in DNA: TGTGCCAGCAGTGAAGCTTGGACAGAAGCTTTCTTT.

The CDR3 protein is CSVHTGQAANTGELFF. The CDR3 DNA sequence: TGCAGCGTACACACAGGACAGGCCGCGAACACCGGGGAGCTGTTTTTT. The chain is built from TRBV29-1 and TRBJ2-2; 7 nucleotides line up with TRBD1. Germline trimming cut 6 bases from V and 0 bases from J; bases unmatched to any gene: 10. The CDR3 contains 16 residues. Germline assignment: CDR1 SQVTM and CDR2 ANQGSEA.

The chain couples TRBV18 to TRBJ2-3; unclear D gene. CDR3 length: 12 amino acids. V lost 4 bases and J 2 bases, leaving 4 bases between the germline ends. Germline lookup yields CDR1 KGHSH and CDR2 LQKENI. CDR3 DNA: TGTGCCAGCTCACTATCCACAGATACGCAGTATTTT. Translated, it gives CASSLSTDTQYF.

The gene calls are TRBV7-2 and TRBJ2-5, with 9 nucleotides matching TRBD2. After removal of 1 base from V and 9 bases from J, the junction contained 9 bases not matched to a gene. In germline, CDR1 is SGHTA, CDR2 FQGNSA. CDR3 length: 15 amino acids. The CDR3 DNA is TGTGCCAGCAGCTTAGAGGGCGGGAGGGCCCAGGCCCAGTACTTC. This encodes CASSLEGGRAQAQYF.

Turning to this clone: This sequence may be a read error, since a much larger clone differs from it by one base. The chain is built from TRBV13 and TRBJ1-1; 9 bases are shared with TRBD1. The CDR3 totals 14 residues. Germline trimming cut 3 bases from V and 3 bases from J; bases unmatched to any gene: 2. Germline V gene lookup returns CDR1 PRHDT and CDR2 FYEKMQ (reference sequence). The CDR3 region has the DNA TGTGCCAGCAGCTTTGGACAGGGGTACACTGAAGCTTTCTTT. Encoded protein: CASSFGQGYTEAFF.

V and J are TRBV28 and TRBJ2-7, with a weak D call TRBD1 (5 bases). The germline V gene encodes CDR1 MDHEN and CDR2 SYDVKM. V was pared by 3 bases and J by 4 bases, with 16 bases between. This CDR3 contains 15 residues. CDR3 coding DNA: TGTGCCAGCAGTTTGCCAGGGTCCAGATTTTACGAGCAGTACTTC. This gives the protein CASSLPGSRFYEQYF.

This clone was counted between two and nine times. The CDR3 region has the DNA TGTGCCTGGTGTACGGGGGTGAACACTGAAGCTTTCTTT. Protein product: CAWCTGVNTEAFF. The chain combines TRBV30 with TRBJ1-1, with D tentatively TRBD1 (5 bases). The V end was cut by 5 bases, the J end by 0 bases, with 10 bases between. The CDR3 is 13 amino acids. Germline V gives CDR1 GTSNPN, CDR2 SVGIG (reference sequence).

This chain joins TRBV10-1 and TRBJ2-7, with TRBD2 matching 11 bases. This CDR3 contains 16 residues. With 2 bases clipped from V and 5 bases from J, the junction kept 8 bases outside the gene matches. The germline V gene has CDR1 WNHNN and CDR2 SYGVQD (reference sequence). CDR3: CASSEVFSGRADEQYF. DNA of the CDR3: TGCGCCAGCAGTGAGGTGTTTAGCGGGAGGGCCGACGAGCAGTACTTC.

Concerning this clone: This sample also contains other DNA sequences that code for the same CDR3. V gene TRBV3-1 (or the pseudogene TRBV3-2) combines with J gene TRBJ1-5; D possibly corresponds to TRBD1 (5 bases). The germline gives CDR1 LGHDT, CDR2 YNNKEL (reference sequence). The CDR3 sequence is 14 residues long. Trimming shortened V by 1 base and J by 2 bases, and 6 bases separated the two germline ends. This CDR3 reads CASSQGGGNQPQHF. The CDR3 DNA follows: TGTGCCAGCAGCCAAGGGGGGGGCAATCAGCCCCAGCATTTT.

The V and J genes are TRBV19 and TRBJ2-7; D remains unclear. This CDR3 comprises 14 residues. V shed 0 bases and J shed 6 bases, with 12 bases lying between them. The germline CDR1 and CDR2 sequences are LNHDA and SQIVND (reference sequence). CDR3 in amino acids: CASSIDLSRSEQYF. The CDR3 DNA sequence: TGTGCCAGTAGTATAGATCTAAGCCGGAGCGAGCAGTACTTC.

The V call is TRBV4-1, the J call TRBJ2-4, with 7 bases lining up with TRBD1. J gave up 3 bases and V 3 bases, and 8 bases lay outside the gene matches. Germline V gives CDR1 MGHRA, CDR2 YSYEKL. The CDR3 totals 16 residues. In DNA form, the CDR3 reads TGCGCCAGCAGCCACTCGACAGGGCTAGGCAAAAACATTCAGTACTTC. Residues: CASSHSTGLGKNIQYF.

This clone was seen more than once but under ten times. This chain links TRBV6-6 with TRBJ1-5; D gene unclear. V gave up 0 bases and J gave up 6 bases, with 12 bases separating them. CDR3 size: 15 residues. From germline, CDR1 is MNHNY and CDR2 SVGAGI (reference sequence). The CDR3 region is CASSYSAGGGQPQHF. CDR3 in DNA: TGTGCCAGCAGTTACTCGGCCGGTGGCGGTCAGCCCCAGCATTTT.

This chain uses TRBV2 with TRBJ2-7; possibly TRBD1 for D (5 bases). Per germline, CDR1 SNHLY and CDR2 FYNNEI. CDR3 length equals 11 residues. Trimming cost V 8 bases and J 1 base, with 6 bases left between them. CDR3 in DNA: TGTGCCAGCCGACAGTCCTACGAGCAGTACTTC. Translated: CASRQSYEQYF.

This clone was counted a single time. CDR3 loop: CASSPTWGENTEAFF. DNA of the CDR3: TGTGCCAGCAGCCCTACTTGGGGAGAGAACACTGAAGCTTTCTTT. The rearrangement joins TRBV11-2 to TRBJ1-1, with no clear D. With 5 bases removed from V and 1 base from J, the gap between germline ends came to 14 bases. The CDR3 is made up of 15 amino acids. Germline assignment: CDR1 SGHAT and CDR2 FQNNGV.

The CDR3 protein is CASSLARNLQETQYF. The CDR3 region has the DNA TGTGCCAGCAGCTTAGCGAGAAACCTACAAGAGACCCAGTACTTC. J is TRBJ2-5 and V is TRBV7-2; D is ambiguous. The CDR3 is 15 residues long. Germline values: CDR1 SGHTA, CDR2 FQGNSA. V lost 0 bases to trimming and J lost 2 bases, with 10 bases between them. The full variable domain, its missing parts supplied by reference TRBV7-2 and TRBJ2-5, is GAGVSQSPSNKVTEKGKDVELRCDPISGHTALYWYRQSLGQGLEFLIYFQGNSAPDKSGLPSDRFSAERTGGSVSTLTIQRTQQEDSAVYLCASSLARNLQETQYFGPGTRLLVL.

This sequence joins TRBV7-9 and TRBJ2-7; D perhaps matches TRBD1 (6 bases). CDR3 length: 14 amino acids. Trimming removed 5 bases at V and 7 bases at J, with 18 bases between. Germline V lookup: CDR1 SEHNR, CDR2 FQNEAQ (reference sequence). The CDR3 loop reads CASSHGQIPLEQYF. The CDR3 DNA reads TGTGCCAGCAGCCACGGACAGATCCCCCTGGAGCAGTACTTC. Combining the CDR3 with reference TRBV7-9 and TRBJ2-7 gives the whole variable domain DTGVSQNPRHKITKRGQNVTFRCDPISEHNRLYWYRQTLGQGPEFLTYFQNEAQLEKSRLLSDRFSAERPKGSFSTLEIQRTEQGDSAMYLCASSHGQIPLEQYFGPGTRLTVT.

This clone was detected only once. DNA of the CDR3: TGTGCCAGCAGCATGACGCCCCCCAGGGGAGATGAGCAGTTCTTC. Translation gives CASSMTPPRGDEQFF. J is TRBJ2-1 and V is TRBV27; a weak D match, TRBD1 (6 bases). Germline assignment: CDR1 MNHEY and CDR2 SMNVEV (reference sequence). The CDR3 loop spans 15 amino acids. With 6 bases removed from V and 8 bases from J, the gap between germline ends came to 20 bases.

V is TRBV29-1 and J is TRBJ1-2; D is possibly TRBD1 (6 bases). CDR1 and CDR2 from the germline V gene are SQVTM and ANQGSEA. The V and J ends lost 0 bases and 6 bases respectively, with 17 bases between them. The CDR3 extends over 15 amino acids. DNA of the CDR3: TGCAGCGTTGAAGATCGTGTCAGGGGAGACGATGGCTACACCTTC. Translating gives CSVEDRVRGDDGYTF.